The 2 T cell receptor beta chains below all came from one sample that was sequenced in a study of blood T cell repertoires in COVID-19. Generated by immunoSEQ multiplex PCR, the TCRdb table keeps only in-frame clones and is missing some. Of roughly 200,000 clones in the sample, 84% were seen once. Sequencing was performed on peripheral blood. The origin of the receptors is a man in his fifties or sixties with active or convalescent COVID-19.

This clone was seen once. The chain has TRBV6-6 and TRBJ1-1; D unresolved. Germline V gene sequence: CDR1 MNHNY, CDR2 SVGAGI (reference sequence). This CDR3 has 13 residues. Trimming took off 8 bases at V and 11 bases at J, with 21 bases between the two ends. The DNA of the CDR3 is TGTGCCAGCGGCACTAGTGACGGAATCTGGGCTTTCTTT. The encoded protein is CASGTSDGIWAFF.

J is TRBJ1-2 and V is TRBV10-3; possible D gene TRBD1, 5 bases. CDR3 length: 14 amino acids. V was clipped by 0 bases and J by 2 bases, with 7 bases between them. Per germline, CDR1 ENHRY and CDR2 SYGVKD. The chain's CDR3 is CAISESPGNYGYTF. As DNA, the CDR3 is TGTGCCATCAGTGAGTCGCCAGGGAACTATGGCTACACCTTC.